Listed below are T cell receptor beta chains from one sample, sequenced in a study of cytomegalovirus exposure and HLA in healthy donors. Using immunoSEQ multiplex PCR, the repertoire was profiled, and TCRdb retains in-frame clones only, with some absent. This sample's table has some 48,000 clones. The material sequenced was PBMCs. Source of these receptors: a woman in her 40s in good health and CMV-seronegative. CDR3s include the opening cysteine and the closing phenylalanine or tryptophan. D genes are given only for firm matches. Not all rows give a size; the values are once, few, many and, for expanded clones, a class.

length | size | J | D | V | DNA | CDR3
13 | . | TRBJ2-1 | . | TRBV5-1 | TGCGCCAGCAGCTTGAGCTTAAACAATGAGCAGTTCTTC | CASSLSLNNEQFF
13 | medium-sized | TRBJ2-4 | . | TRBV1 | TGCACCATCACTGGCGGGGCCAAAAACATTCAGTACTTC | CTITGGAKNIQYF
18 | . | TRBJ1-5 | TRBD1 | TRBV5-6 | TGTGCCAGCAGCTGGGGAACGTTCGGGACAGGGGTCAATCAGCCCCAGCATTTT | CASSWGTFGTGVNQPQHF
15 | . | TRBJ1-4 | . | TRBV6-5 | TGTGCCAGCACCCCGAGGCGCGGGGAAAATGAAAAACTGTTTTTT | CASTPRRGENEKLFF
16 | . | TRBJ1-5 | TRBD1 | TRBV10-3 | TGTGCCATCAGTGACCCCGGGACAGGGGGCAATCAGCCCCAGCATTTT | CAISDPGTGGNQPQHF
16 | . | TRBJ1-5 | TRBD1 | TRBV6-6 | TGTGCCAGCAGTTCCCCCGGGACAGGGGCGAATCAGCCCCAGCATTTT | CASSSPGTGANQPQHF
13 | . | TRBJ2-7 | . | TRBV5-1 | TGCGCCAGCAGTTCGGACGGACTATACGAGCAGTACTTC | CASSSDGLYEQYF
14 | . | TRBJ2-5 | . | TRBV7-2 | TGTGCCAGCAGCTTGCAGACACTCCAAGAGACCCAGTACTTC | CASSLQTLQETQYF
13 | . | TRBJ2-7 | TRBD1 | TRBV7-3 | TGTGCCAGCAGCCCCCGGGACAGTGGGGAGCAGTACTTC | CASSPRDSGEQYF
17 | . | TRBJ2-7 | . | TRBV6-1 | TGTGCCAGCAGTGAAGCCCAGGGGCCCTACCTTTCCTACGAGCAGTACTTC | CASSEAQGPYLSYEQYF
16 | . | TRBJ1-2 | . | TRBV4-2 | TGTGCCAGCAGCCAAGATGTCCGGGAACGGGTTGATGGCTACACCTTC | CASSQDVRERVDGYTF
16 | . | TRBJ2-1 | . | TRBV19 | TGTGCCAGTAGTATTGTGGCTAGGGGGGGGCGGAATGAGCAGTTCTTC | CASSIVARGGRNEQFF
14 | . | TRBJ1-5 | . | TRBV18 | TGTGCCAGCTCACCACAGGGGCTGAATCAGCCCCAGCATTTT | CASSPQGLNQPQHF
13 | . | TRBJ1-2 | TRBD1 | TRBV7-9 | TGTGCCAGCAGCTTTGACAGGGGTGGCGGCTACACCTTC | CASSFDRGGGYTF
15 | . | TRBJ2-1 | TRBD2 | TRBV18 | TGTGCCAGCTCAACCACTAGCGACTCCTACAATGAGCAGTTCTTC | CASSTTSDSYNEQFF
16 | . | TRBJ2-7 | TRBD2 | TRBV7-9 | TGTGCCAGCAGCTTAGGGTTGCTAGCGGGAGGTGGCGAGCAGTACTTC | CASSLGLLAGGGEQYF
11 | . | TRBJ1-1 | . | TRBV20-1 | TGCAGTGCTAGAGCAGGGTCTGAAGCTTTCTTT | CSARAGSEAFF
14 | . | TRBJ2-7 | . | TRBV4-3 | TGCGCCAGCAGTTGGGCCAGCGGCGTCTACGAGCAGTACTTC | CASSWASGVYEQYF
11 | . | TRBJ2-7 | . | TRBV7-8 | TGTGCCAGCAGTCCACTATACGAGCAGTACTTC | CASSPLYEQYF
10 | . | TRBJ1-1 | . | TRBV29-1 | TGCAGCGTTGTCCAGGGAAAAGCTTTCTTT | CSVVQGKAFF
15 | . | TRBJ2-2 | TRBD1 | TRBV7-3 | TGTGCCAGCAGCCCTACGACAGGGGTCACCGGGGAGCTGTTTTTT | CASSPTTGVTGELFF
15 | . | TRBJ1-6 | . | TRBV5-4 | TGTGCCAGCAGCTTTGGATGGCGGCTTAATTCACCCCTCCACTTT | CASSFGWRLNSPLHF
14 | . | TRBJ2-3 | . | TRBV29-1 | TGCAGCGTTTCCGGGATGAGGGACACAGATACGCAGTATTTT | CSVSGMRDTDTQYF
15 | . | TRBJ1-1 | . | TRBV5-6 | TGTGCCAGCAGCTCGCAGGACGGGATGAACACTGAAGCTTTCTTT | CASSSQDGMNTEAFF
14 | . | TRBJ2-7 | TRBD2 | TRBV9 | TGTGCCAGCAGCGTAACTAGCGGGTCCTACGAGCAGTACTTC | CASSVTSGSYEQYF
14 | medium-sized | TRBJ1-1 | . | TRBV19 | TGTGCCAGTAGTATTTCACTACTTCGTGCTGAAGCTTTCTTT | CASSISLLRAEAFF
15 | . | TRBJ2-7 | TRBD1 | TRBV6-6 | TGTGCCAGCAGTTACTCGGGCAGGGGGCGGCACGAGCAGTACTTC | CASSYSGRGRHEQYF
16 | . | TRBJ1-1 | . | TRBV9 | TGTGCCAGCAGCGAAAACCGCCGGGGGACGAACACTGAAGCTTTCTTT | CASSENRRGTNTEAFF
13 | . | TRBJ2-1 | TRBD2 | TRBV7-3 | TGTGCCAGCAGCCTCGGACTAGTGAATGAGCAGTTCTTC | CASSLGLVNEQFF
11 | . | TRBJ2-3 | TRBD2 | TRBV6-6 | TGTGCCACTCAGCGGGAGGTGAGGCAGTATTTT | CATQREVRQYF
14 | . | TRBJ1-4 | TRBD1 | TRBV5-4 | TGTGCCAGCAGCCGGGACAGAACAGATGAAAAACTGTTTTTT | CASSRDRTDEKLFF
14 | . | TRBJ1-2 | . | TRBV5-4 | TGTGCCAGCAGCTCCGGGACCTCGGGGGGTGGCTACACCTTC | CASSSGTSGGGYTF
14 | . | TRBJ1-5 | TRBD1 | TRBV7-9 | TGTGCCAGCAGTTTAACAGGGGGCTGGGAGCCCCAGCATTTT | CASSLTGGWEPQHF
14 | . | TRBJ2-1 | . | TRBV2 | TGTGCCAGCAGTGGGACATTCTCCTACAATGAGCAGTTCTTC | CASSGTFSYNEQFF
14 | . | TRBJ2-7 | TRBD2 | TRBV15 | TGTGCCACCAGCAGAGAGCGGGAGGGCTACGAGCAGTACTTC | CATSREREGYEQYF
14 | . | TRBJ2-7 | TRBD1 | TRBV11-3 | TGTGCCAGCAGCCGAACGACAGGGAGCGACGAGCAGTACTTC | CASSRTTGSDEQYF
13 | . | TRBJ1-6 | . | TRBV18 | TGTGCCAGCTCACCAGGAGGGAAGGGACCCCTACACTTT | CASSPGGKGPLHF
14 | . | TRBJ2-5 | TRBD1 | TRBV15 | TGTGCCACCAGCAGGGACAGGGGGCATGAGACCCAGTACTTC | CATSRDRGHETQYF
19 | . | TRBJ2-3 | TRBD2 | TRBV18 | TGTGCCAGCTCACACTCATCCCCCCGGGGGGGGCCGATCACAGATACGCAGTATTTT | CASSHSSPRGGPITDTQYF
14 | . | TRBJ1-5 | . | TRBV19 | TGTGCCAGTAGTATTTGGAGGGCAAATCAGCCCCAGCATTTT | CASSIWRANQPQHF
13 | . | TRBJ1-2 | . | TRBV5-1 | TGCGCCAGCAGCACCAATCGAGTGGAGGGCTACACCTTC | CASSTNRVEGYTF
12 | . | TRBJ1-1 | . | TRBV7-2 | TGTGCCAGCGGGCAGGGGTTAGAAATAGCTTTCTTT | CASGQGLEIAFF
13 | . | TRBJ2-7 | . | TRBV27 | TGTGCCAGCAGTTTAGGCAGGGGAGGGGAGCAGTACTTC | CASSLGRGGEQYF
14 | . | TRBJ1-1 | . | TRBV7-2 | TGTGCCAGCAGCTTAGAAGAGGGGGGGACTGAAGCTTTCTTT | CASSLEEGGTEAFF
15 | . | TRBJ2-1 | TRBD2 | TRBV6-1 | TGTGCCAGCAGAAAAACTAGCGGGAGGGCCACTGAGCAGTTCTTC | CASRKTSGRATEQFF
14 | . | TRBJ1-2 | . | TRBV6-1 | TGTGCCAGCAGGACCTCCGGGGCTAACTATGGCTACACCTTC | CASRTSGANYGYTF
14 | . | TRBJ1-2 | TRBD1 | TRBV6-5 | TGTGCCAGCAGGTGGACAGGGAGTGACTATGGCTACACCTTC | CASRWTGSDYGYTF
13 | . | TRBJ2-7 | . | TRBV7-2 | TGTGCCAACAGCTTTAGGAGCGCCTACGAGCAGTACTTC | CANSFRSAYEQYF
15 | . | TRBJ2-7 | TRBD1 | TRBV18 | TGTGCCAGCTCGCCCGACAGGGGGGTTTTTGACGAGCAGTACTTC | CASSPDRGVFDEQYF
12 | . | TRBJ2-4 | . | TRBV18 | TGTGCCAGCTCACCCGAGGGAAACATTCAGTACTTC | CASSPEGNIQYF
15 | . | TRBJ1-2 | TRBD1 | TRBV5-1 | TGCGCCAGCAGCTTGAATGGACAGGGGGCCGGGGGCTACACCTTC | CASSLNGQGAGGYTF
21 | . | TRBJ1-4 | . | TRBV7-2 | TGTGCCAGCAGCTTAGCCGATCGGGGGAGTCAGGCGCGACCAACTAATGAAAAACTGTTTTTT | CASSLADRGSQARPTNEKLFF
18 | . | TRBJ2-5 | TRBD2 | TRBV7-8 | TGTGCCAGCAGCTTAGTGGGCGGACTAGCGGGGGGTGAAGAGACCCAGTACTTC | CASSLVGGLAGGEETQYF
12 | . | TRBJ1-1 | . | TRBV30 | TGTGCCTGGAGTCCGGGGTGGACTGAAGCTTTCTTT | CAWSPGWTEAFF
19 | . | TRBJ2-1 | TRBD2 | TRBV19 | TGTGCCAGTAGTCCCCAAGTCCCGGGACTAGCGGGAGGGCGCAATGAGCAGTTCTTC | CASSPQVPGLAGGRNEQFF